The 17 T cell receptor beta chains in this list originate from one sample, sequenced in a study of cytomegalovirus exposure and HLA in healthy donors. This table comes from immunoSEQ multiplex PCR, and its TCRdb copy is limited to in-frame clones, with some not included. The sample records fewer than 200,000 clones, 86% being singletons. The sequenced material came from PBMCs. The origin of the receptors is a woman younger than 45 in good health and CMV-seronegative.

The DNA of the CDR3 is TGTGCCAGCAGATTCGATAGCTTCGGCGAGCAGTACTTC. Protein: CASRFDSFGEQYF. J is TRBJ2-7 and V is TRBV6-5; no definite D call. V was trimmed by 6 bases and J by 6 bases, leaving 15 bases between them. The CDR3 spans 13 residues. CDR1 MNHEY and CDR2 SVGAGI come from the germline V gene.

The chain combines TRBV30 with TRBJ2-5; D is unresolved. CDR3 length equals 15 residues. Germline V gene sequence: CDR1 GTSNPN, CDR2 SVGIG (reference sequence). V was trimmed by 0 bases and J by 0 bases, leaving 11 bases between them. The CDR3 sequence: CAWSVSTLYQETQYF. The CDR3 nucleotides read TGTGCCTGGAGTGTCTCTACGCTGTACCAAGAGACCCAGTACTTC.

Only one count was recorded for this clone. The chain links TRBV10-3 to TRBJ2-7, with D tentatively TRBD2 (6 bases). Germline lookup yields CDR1 ENHRY and CDR2 SYGVKD. This CDR3 comprises 14 residues. V was pared by 2 bases and J by 5 bases, with 13 bases between. CDR3 sequence (DNA): TGTGCCATCAGTGAGGCACTAGCAAGACACGAGCAGTACTTC. Translated, it gives CAISEALARHEQYF.

The chain has TRBV6-1 and TRBJ2-5, with a possible D match to TRBD1 (5 bases). Germline V lookup: CDR1 MNHNS, CDR2 SASEGT. The CDR3 runs 13 residues. The V end was cut by 5 bases, the J end by 3 bases, with 10 bases between. CDR3 sequence reads: CASSRFREETQYF. The CDR3 coding sequence is TGTGCCAGCAGTCGATTCAGGGAAGAGACCCAGTACTTC.

The rearrangement links TRBV2 to TRBJ2-5; 11 bases map to TRBD2. The germline V gene has CDR1 SNHLY and CDR2 FYNNEI. Trimming took 4 bases from V and 5 from J; bases not matched to a gene: 9. This CDR3 spans 16 amino acids. The CDR3 region has the DNA TGTGCCAGCAGTGGGATAGCGGGGGGGCCGAGGGAGACCCAGTACTTC. Translating it yields CASSGIAGGPRETQYF.

This sequence joins TRBV7-8 and TRBJ2-7; D may be TRBD1 or TRBD2 (5 bases each). Germline V gives CDR1 SGHVS, CDR2 FQNEAQ. The CDR3 is 16 amino acids. Trimming removed 1 base at V and 0 bases at J, with 13 bases between. The CDR3 DNA sequence: TGTGCCAGCAGCTTAGTTTCGGGGCTTAGCTCCTACGAGCAGTACTTC. Amino acids: CASSLVSGLSSYEQYF. Full variable domain (missing parts from reference TRBV7-8 and TRBJ2-7): GAGVSQSPRYKVAKRGQDVALRCDPISGHVSLFWYQQALGQGPEFLTYFQNEAQLDKSGLPSDRFFAERPEGSVSTLKIQRTQQEDSAVYLCASSLVSGLSSYEQYFGPGTRLTVT.

V is TRBV11-2 and J is TRBJ2-1, with TRBD2 matching 10 bases. The J segment lost 6 bases and the V segment lost 6 bases, leaving 2 bases of the junction unmatched. Germline V gene sequence: CDR1 SGHAT, CDR2 FQNNGV. CDR3 length: 13 amino acids. The CDR3, as DNA: TGTGCCAGCAGGACTAGCGGGCGCAATGAGCAGTTCTTC. Protein product: CASRTSGRNEQFF.

The J gene is TRBJ1-1, the V gene TRBV30; D may be TRBD1 (5 bases). The V gene's germline CDR1 is GTSNPN and CDR2 SVGIG (reference sequence). The V end lost 5 bases, the J end lost 0 bases, and 16 bases lay between the germline ends. The CDR3 extends over 15 amino acids. CDR3: CAWAPKGTVNTEAFF. CDR3 sequence (DNA): TGTGCCTGGGCCCCGAAGGGGACGGTGAACACTGAAGCTTTCTTT.

The chain combines TRBV10-3 with TRBJ2-7, with 10 nucleotides matching TRBD1. The V segment lost 4 bases and the J segment 5 bases; nucleotides outside the gene matches: 2. Germline V gene lookup returns CDR1 ENHRY and CDR2 SYGVKD. There are 13 residues in the CDR3. CDR3 region: CAISGDRGHEQYF. The DNA of the CDR3 is TGTGCCATCAGTGGGGACAGGGGCCACGAGCAGTACTTC.

The rearrangement joins TRBV30 to TRBJ1-1; TRBD1 is a possible D gene (5 bases). CDR1 is GTSNPN and CDR2 is SVGIG in the germline V gene (reference sequence). Trimming cost V 5 bases and J 1 base, with 8 bases left between them. There are 12 residues in the CDR3. This CDR3 reads CAWATENTEAFF. DNA of the CDR3: TGTGCCTGGGCGACAGAGAACACTGAAGCTTTCTTT.

This chain links TRBV27 with TRBJ2-7; weak D call: TRBD2 (5 bases). The germline V gene encodes CDR1 MNHEY and CDR2 SMNVEV (reference sequence). The CDR3 runs to 15 residues. Trimming stripped 5 bases from V and 2 bases from J, with 16 bases between. The CDR3 DNA follows: TGTGCCAGCAGTGGAGCGGTGGGGAGCCCCTACGAGCAGTACTTC. Translation gives CASSGAVGSPYEQYF.

This clone was picked up a small number of times. The rearrangement links TRBV7-9 to TRBJ2-5; tentatively, D is TRBD1 (6 bases). Trimming left V 5 bases short and J 11 bases short, with 12 bases between. Germline V lookup: CDR1 SEHNR, CDR2 FQNEAQ (reference sequence). This CDR3 region has 11 residues. CDR3 DNA: TGTGCCAGCAGCCCAAGGGACAATCAGTACTTC. Translated, it gives CASSPRDNQYF.

The V and J genes are TRBV4-1 and TRBJ1-1; no clear D gene. The CDR3 sequence is 17 residues long. Germline lookup yields CDR1 MGHRA and CDR2 YSYEKL. V was trimmed by 4 bases and J by 1 base, leaving 19 bases between them. Written as DNA, the CDR3 is TGCGCCAGCAGCCGAAGTTCCCCTCAAGACCGGAACACTGAAGCTTTCTTT. Its translation: CASSRSSPQDRNTEAFF.

This clone occurred once. V gene TRBV5-1 combines with J gene TRBJ2-3; 12 nucleotides align to TRBD2. The CDR3 spans 16 residues. CDR1 SGHRS and CDR2 YFSETQ come from the germline V gene. V lost 7 bases and J lost 6; bases outside the gene matches: 12. This CDR3 is CASRLALAGGVDTQYF. The CDR3 DNA is TGCGCCAGCCGTCTCGCACTAGCGGGAGGAGTGGATACGCAGTATTTT.

The CDR3 sequence is CASSQGVAGEWTEAFF. In nucleotides, the CDR3 is TGTGCCAGCAGCCAAGGCGTTGCAGGGGAATGGACTGAAGCTTTCTTT. This sequence joins TRBV4-2 and TRBJ1-1; a weak D match, TRBD1 (6 bases). The CDR3 loop spans 16 amino acids. Trimming stripped 1 base from V and 5 bases from J, with 17 bases between. The germline V gene has CDR1 LGHNA and CDR2 YNFKEQ.

V gene TRBV27 combines with J gene TRBJ1-2, with 7 bases aligning to TRBD1. The CDR3 sequence is 13 residues long. Germline V gene data show CDR1 as MNHEY and CDR2 as SMNVEV (reference sequence). V was clipped by 6 bases and J by 4 bases; unmatched bases: 5. The CDR3 is CASRTGLGYGYTF. In DNA form, the CDR3 reads TGTGCCAGCAGGACAGGGCTTGGCTATGGCTACACCTTC.

This chain connects TRBV30 to TRBJ2-7, with a weak D call TRBD2 (5 bases). The CDR3 is 14 amino acids. The V gene's germline CDR1 is GTSNPN and CDR2 SVGIG (reference sequence). V was trimmed by 3 bases and J by 0 bases, leaving 12 bases between them. In DNA, the CDR3 is TGTGCCTGGAGGGTCGCGGGTTTCTCCTACGAGCAGTACTTC. This gives the protein CAWRVAGFSYEQYF.